This T cell receptor beta chain emerged from a study of shared clonotypes between healthy human individuals. Across the whole study: Each donor had three CD4 naive, three CD4 memory, two CD8 naive and one CD8 memory plate.

CDR1 is GTSNPN and CDR2 is SVGIG in the germline V gene (reference sequence). J lost 4 bases, V lost 0 bases, and 4 bases had no gene match. The CDR3 runs 15 residues. Around 200 ng DNA, around 30,000 T cell genomes, went into each sorted-subset replicate PCR. The table came from immunoSEQ multiplex PCR; TCRdb's copy has only in-frame clones and leaves some out. The sample has 950,000 to 1,300,000 clones, about 80% seen once. The chain joins TRBV30 to TRBJ1-3, with TRBD1 matching 9 bases. Sequencing was carried out using memory CD4+ T cells sorted from blood. Stated subset: CD45RA-negative fraction. This sequence originates from a man in his late teens or twenties in good health. CDR3 amino acids: CAWSVTTGGGNTIYF. The CDR3 coding sequence is TGTGCCTGGAGTGTAACTACAGGGGGCGGAAACACCATATATTTT.